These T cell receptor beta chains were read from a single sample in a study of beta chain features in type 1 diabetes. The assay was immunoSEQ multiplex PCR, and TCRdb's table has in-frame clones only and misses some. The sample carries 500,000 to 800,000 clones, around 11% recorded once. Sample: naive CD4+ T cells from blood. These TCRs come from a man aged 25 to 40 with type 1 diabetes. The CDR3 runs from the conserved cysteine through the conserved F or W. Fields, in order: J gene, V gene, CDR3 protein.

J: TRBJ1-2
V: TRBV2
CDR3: CASSLLNRVPF

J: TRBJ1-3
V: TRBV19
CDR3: CASSNGVGNTIYF

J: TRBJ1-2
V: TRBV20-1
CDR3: CSGQNYGYTF

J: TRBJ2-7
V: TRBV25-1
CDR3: CASSDLQGPPAYEQYF

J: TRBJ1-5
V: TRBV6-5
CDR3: CASRKVINQPQHF

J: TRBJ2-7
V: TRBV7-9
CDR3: CASSRQGALSYEQYF

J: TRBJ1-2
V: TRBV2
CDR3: CASSDLGASYGYTF

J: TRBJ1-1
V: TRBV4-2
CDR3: CASSQDKPGAAFF

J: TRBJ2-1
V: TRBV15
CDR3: CATSRDASARMRFF

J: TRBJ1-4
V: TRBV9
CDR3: CASSAGTDDATNEKLFF

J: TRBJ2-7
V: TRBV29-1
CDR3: CSGGQGAYEQYF

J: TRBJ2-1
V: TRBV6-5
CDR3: CASSYLLRGKGEQFF

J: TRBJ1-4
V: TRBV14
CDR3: CASSQFIQGIGEKLFF

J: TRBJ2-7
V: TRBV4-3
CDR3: CASSSGTGNEQYF

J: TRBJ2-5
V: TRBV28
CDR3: CAISQGQKTQYF

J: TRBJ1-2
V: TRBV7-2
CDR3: CASSGGRGIYGYTF

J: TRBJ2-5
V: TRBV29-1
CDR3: CSVTGTAQETQYF

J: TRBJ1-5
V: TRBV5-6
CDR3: CASSLLGINSNQPQHF

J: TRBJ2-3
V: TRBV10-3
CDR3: CAAWRGASTDTQYF